This section outlines one TCR beta chain sequence together with its context. The CDR3 consists of 16 residues. The data are from a study of blood T cell repertoires in COVID-19. Study summary: Samples of COVID-19 (acute and convalescent) were obtained from the United States, Italy and Spain. T cells, B-cell-depleted T cells, or PBMCs supplied cDNA or gDNA.

Authors' data handling: Amplification of reference gene primers was used by the study to estimate nucleated cell counts. Sequencing was performed with immunoSEQ multiplex PCR; in TCRdb, only in-frame clones are kept and a portion is missing. The V and J calls and clone size come from that table; D and trimming were worked out from the DNA. The table shows 35,000 to 50,000 clones, with approximately 90% occurring only once. Sequencing was carried out using peripheral blood. The chain is built from TRBV21-1 and TRBJ1-1; no DNA check was done on the table's D call, TRBD1. TRBV21-1 counts as a pseudogene. This sequence originates from a human donor in a cohort sampled during active COVID-19. CDR3 protein: CASSKRQGEMNTEAFF. In DNA, the CDR3 is TGTGCCAGCAGCAAAAGACAGGGGGAGATGAACACTGAAGCTTTCTTT.